Presented here are 16 T cell receptor beta chains from one specimen sequenced in a study of beta chain features in type 1 diabetes. Study-level results: For Type 1 diabetes patients, all four CD4+ subsets carried TCRB CDR3s that were moderately but significantly shorter.

Since all of the isolated RNA was reverse transcribed, expressed TCRB transcripts were what got sequenced. The protocol was immunoSEQ multiplex PCR, while the TCRdb copy is restricted to in-frame clones and leaves out a portion. The sample comprises about 240,000 clones, around 13% of which are singletons, and roughly 0.02% rests with the top ten. Antigen specificity for these receptors is unknown. The sequenced sample consisted of naive CD4+ T cells from blood. Receptors were obtained from a man aged 25-45 years with type 1 diabetes.

This clone was recorded a few times. The chain couples TRBV4-1 to TRBJ2-4, with 7 bases aligning to TRBD2. The CDR3 consists of 17 residues. Germline trimming cut 1 base from V and 0 bases from J; bases unmatched to any gene: 6. CDR1 and CDR2 (germline): MGHRA, YSYEKL. The CDR3: CASSQGWLAGAKNIQYF. The CDR3 DNA is TGCGCCAGCAGCCAAGGGTGGTTAGCGGGAGCCAAAAACATTCAGTACTTC.

The chain combines TRBV25-1 with TRBJ2-3; 8 bases map to TRBD2. The CDR3 totals 15 residues. V lost 7 bases and J lost 2; bases outside the gene matches: 8. In germline, CDR1 is MGHDK, CDR2 SYGVNS. The CDR3 protein is CASTETSDNTDTQYF. The CDR3 region has the DNA TGTGCCAGCACCGAGACTAGCGACAACACAGATACGCAGTATTTT. Supplemented by reference TRBV25-1 and TRBJ2-3, the full variable domain reads EADIYQTPRYLVIGTGKKITLECSQTMGHDKMYWYQQDPGMELHLIHYSYGVNSTEKGDLSSESTVSRIRTEHFPLTLESARPSHTSQYLCASTETSDNTDTQYFGPGTRLTVL.

The chain couples TRBV7-8 to TRBJ2-3; the match to TRBD1 covers 12 bases. The germline V gene has CDR1 SGHVS and CDR2 FQNEAQ. The CDR3 runs to 16 residues. V shed 5 bases, J shed 2 bases, and the junction held 5 bases outside the gene matches. The CDR3 here is CASSKGTGGNTDTQYF. CDR3 DNA sequence: TGTGCCAGCAGCAAAGGGACAGGGGGCAACACAGATACGCAGTATTTT.

A remark on this clone: The same CDR3 is also encoded by other DNA sequences in this sample. The chain carries TRBV5-1 and TRBJ1-1, with a possible D match to TRBD1 (5 bases). This CDR3 has 12 amino acids. The V end was cut by 4 bases, the J end by 5 bases, with 9 bases between. In germline, CDR1 is SGHRS, CDR2 YFSETQ. CDR3 protein: CASSREGTEAFF. The CDR3 nucleotides read TGCGCCAGCAGCCGGGAGGGGACTGAAGCTTTCTTT.

The gene calls are TRBV2 and TRBJ2-5; TRBD1 might be the D (5 bases). The CDR3 loop spans 12 amino acids. V gave up 3 bases and J gave up 3 bases, with 5 bases separating them. The germline V gene has CDR1 SNHLY and CDR2 FYNNEI. CDR3 in amino acids: CASSETEETQYF. For the CDR3, the DNA is TGTGCCAGCAGTGAGACAGAAGAGACCCAGTACTTC.

This clone was observed a few times. The chain couples TRBV5-1 to TRBJ2-7; D is perhaps TRBD1 (6 bases). Trimming removed 4 bases at V and 0 bases at J, with 8 bases between. The germline V gene encodes CDR1 SGHRS and CDR2 YFSETQ. There are 13 residues in the CDR3. This CDR3 reads CASSPDSSYEQYF. CDR3 DNA sequence: TGCGCCAGCAGCCCGGACAGCTCCTACGAGCAGTACTTC. The complete variable domain, with remaining parts taken from reference TRBV5-1 and TRBJ2-7, reads KAGVTQTPRYLIKTRGQQVTLSCSPISGHRSVSWYQQTPGQGLQFLFEYFSETQRNKGNFPGRFSGRQFSNSRSEMNVSTLELGDSALYLCASSPDSSYEQYFGPGTRLTVT.

The CDR3 DNA follows: TGTGCCATCACACCGGGACAGGGTTCCTACGAGCAGTACTTC. This gives the protein CAITPGQGSYEQYF. The chain employs TRBV10-3 and TRBJ2-7; 9 positions agree with TRBD1. J lost 1 base, V lost 7 bases, and 5 bases had no gene match. Germline CDR1 is ENHRY and CDR2 is SYGVKD. The CDR3 runs to 14 residues.

This chain connects TRBV4-2 to TRBJ1-1; a possible D gene is TRBD1 (5 bases). CDR1 is LGHNA and CDR2 is YNFKEQ in the germline V gene. The CDR3 spans 15 residues. V was shortened by 0 bases and J by 4 bases, with 12 bases between the two germline ends. CDR3 in DNA: TGTGCCAGCAGCCAAGATACGGTGGGGCTCACTGAAGCTTTCTTT. Translation gives CASSQDTVGLTEAFF.

This clone was picked up a small number of times. The chain carries TRBV27 and TRBJ2-7; 7 bases are shared with TRBD1. The CDR3 covers 13 residues. With V trimmed by 8 bases and J by 3 bases, 7 bases remained unmatched. Germline CDR1 MNHEY, CDR2 SMNVEV (reference sequence). CDR3 in DNA: TGTGCCAGCGCGACAGGGCCCCTCTACGAGCAGTACTTC. Residues: CASATGPLYEQYF.

This clone has only a few counts. This CDR3 reads CSVEREVYGYTF. For the CDR3, the DNA is TGCAGCGTTGAACGAGAGGTCTATGGCTACACCTTC. This sequence joins TRBV29-1 and TRBJ1-2; D uncertain. The V and J ends lost 2 bases and 4 bases respectively, with 8 bases between them. CDR1 is SQVTM, CDR2 ANQGSEA, per germline. The CDR3 totals 12 residues.

The chain links TRBV4-1 to TRBJ1-5; D is possibly TRBD1 (6 bases). Deletions cut 4 bases from V and 3 bases from J, with 10 bases between. CDR1 and CDR2 from the germline V gene are MGHRA and YSYEKL. The CDR3 length is 14 residues. The CDR3 coding sequence is TGCGCCAGCAGCCTTGGGACACCCAATCAGCCCCAGCATTTT. This encodes CASSLGTPNQPQHF.

J is TRBJ2-7 and V is TRBV30; 7 bases agree with TRBD2. V shed 4 bases, J shed 0 bases, and the junction held 6 bases outside the gene matches. This CDR3 comprises 14 residues. The V gene's germline CDR1 is GTSNPN and CDR2 SVGIG (reference sequence). The CDR3 nucleotides are TGTGCCTGGAACTCCGGGACTATCTCCTACGAGCAGTACTTC. This translates into CAWNSGTISYEQYF.

This clone was counted only a few times. The chain recombines TRBV29-1 with TRBJ2-3; TRBD2 matches at 12 bases. The germline CDR1 and CDR2 sequences are SQVTM and ANQGSEA. V dropped 7 bases and J dropped 2; count of bases not matched to a gene: 4. CDR3 length equals 14 residues. CDR3 bases: TGCAGCGCTTGGACTAGCGGGATCACAGATACGCAGTATTTT. It translates to CSAWTSGITDTQYF.

The V gene is TRBV7-8, the J gene TRBJ2-7, with 8 bases aligning to TRBD1. Germline CDR1 and CDR2: SGHVS and FQNEAQ. With 3 bases clipped from V and 3 bases from J, the junction kept 7 bases outside the gene matches. The CDR3 has 15 amino acids. The DNA of the CDR3 is TGTGCCAGCAGCTTTGGCCGGACAGGGTACTACGAGCAGTACTTC. This encodes CASSFGRTGYYEQYF.

This clone was seen a few times. The chain uses TRBV2 and TRBJ1-5, with D possibly being TRBD1 (5 bases). Between the trimmed V and J ends, which lost 6 bases and 3 bases, there was a span of 15 bases. Germline assignment: CDR1 SNHLY and CDR2 FYNNEI. The CDR3 loop spans 15 amino acids. The CDR3 DNA reads as TGTGCCAGCAGATTGGGGGGAGGGACCAATCAGCCCCAGCATTTT. Translation: CASRLGGGTNQPQHF.

The chain recombines TRBV7-2 with TRBJ2-1, with 10 nucleotides matching TRBD1. The CDR3 contains 18 residues. The J segment lost 10 bases and the V segment lost 1 base, leaving 16 bases of the junction unmatched. CDR1 is SGHTA and CDR2 is FQGNSA in the germline V gene. CDR3 sequence: CASSLVRLSGQGQKEQFF. CDR3 DNA: TGTGCCAGCAGCTTAGTCCGCTTGTCGGGACAGGGGCAAAAAGAGCAGTTCTTC.